A selection of T cell receptor beta chains follows, all from one sample in a study of shared clonotypes between healthy human individuals. Repertoires were generated with immunoSEQ multiplex PCR, while TCRdb's copy carries only in-frame clones and drops some. In the table there are about 590,000 clones, less than 97% of which are singletons. The sequenced sample consisted of naive CD8+ T cells sorted from blood. The receptors derive from a woman under 40 in good health. The CDR3 runs from the conserved cysteine through the conserved F or W. The size of a clone is reported for some rows only, either as once, few or many, or as a class for expanded clones.

V gene	clone size	J gene	CDR3 protein
TRBV9	NA	TRBJ1-1	CASSDPPGKGANTEAFF
TRBV2	NA	TRBJ1-1	CASSVAGRNTEAFF
TRBV15	NA	TRBJ2-5	CATSPGTTPQETQYF
TRBV28	once	TRBJ2-5	CASSYSSGSGTQETQYF
TRBV6-5	NA	TRBJ2-7	CASSPMDGTYEQYF
TRBV6-1	NA	TRBJ1-2	CASSEIGLLDSYTF
TRBV9	once	TRBJ2-3	CASSVVSGGAQYF
TRBV5-6	once	TRBJ1-1	CASSLHGQMNTEAFF
TRBV10-1	NA	TRBJ1-1	CASSLGQANTEAFF
TRBV12-5	once	TRBJ2-2	CASGLRLGELFF
TRBV2	NA	TRBJ1-5	CASRDRSNQPQHF
TRBV7-8	NA	TRBJ1-2	CASSLAGQGAETERLTYGYTF